Listed here is a single T cell receptor (beta chain). What it binds is not known. The CDR3 is 16 residues long. The germline CDR1 and CDR2 sequences are SNHLY and FYNNEI. The V gene end was trimmed by 5 bases and the J gene end by 2 bases; junction bases not matched to a gene: 3. Since all of the isolated RNA was reverse transcribed, expressed TCRB transcripts were what got sequenced. Libraries were prepared by immunoSEQ multiplex PCR; TCRdb keeps only in-frame clonotypes and omits some of them. The sample lists about 150,000 clones; approximately 9.1% were seen once. The record originates from a study of beta chain features in type 1 diabetes. Whole-study results and caveats: Sampled from patients, naive, central memory and Treg TCRB repertoires appeared more similar than those sampled from healthy donors.

The chain has TRBV2 and TRBJ2-3, with 14 bases aligning to TRBD2. The material sequenced was central memory CD4+ T cells from blood. The sequence was collected from a woman aged 18-29 years in good health. The CDR3 protein is CASSQGLAGVTDTQYF. The CDR3 region has the DNA TGTGCCAGCAGTCAGGGACTAGCGGGAGTCACAGATACGCAGTATTTT.